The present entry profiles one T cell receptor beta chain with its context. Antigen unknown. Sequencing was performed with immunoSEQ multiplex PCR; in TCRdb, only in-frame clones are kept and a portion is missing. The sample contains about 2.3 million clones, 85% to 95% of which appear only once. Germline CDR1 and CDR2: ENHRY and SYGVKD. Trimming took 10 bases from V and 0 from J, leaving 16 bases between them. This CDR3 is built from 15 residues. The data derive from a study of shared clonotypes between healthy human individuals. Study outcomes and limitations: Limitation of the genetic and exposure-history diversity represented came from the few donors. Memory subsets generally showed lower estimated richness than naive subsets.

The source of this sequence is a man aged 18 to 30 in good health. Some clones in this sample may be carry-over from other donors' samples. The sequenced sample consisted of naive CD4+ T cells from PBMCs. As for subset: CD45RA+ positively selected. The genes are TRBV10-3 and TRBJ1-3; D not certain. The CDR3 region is CASRLDLSSGNTIYF. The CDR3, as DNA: TGTGCCAGCCGACTCGACCTGAGCTCTGGAAACACCATATATTTT.